Below, 15 T cell receptor beta chains from the same sample are listed, as sequenced in a study of human T cells and chemical hapten exposure. A single record per CDR3 protein comes from TCRdb applying MiXCR to the RACE reads. In the table there are 50,000 or so distinct CDR3 sequences, roughly a tenth of which are singletons. Time point: patch test 3, about 24 weeks after DPC sensitization. Treatment noted: therapeutic diphenylcyclopropenone sensitization with weekly scalp DPC. This specimen was whole blood, taken in connection with sensitization to the hapten diphenylcyclopropenone (DPC). The receptors originated from a woman in her thirties or forties with alopecia areata. Some clones in this sample may be carry-over from other donors' samples.

There are a few counts of this clonotype. This sequence joins TRBV4-1 and TRBJ2-7; D unclear. CDR3 length: 15 residues. Germline CDR1 reads MGHRA; CDR2 reads YSYEKL. The V gene lost 0 bases and the J gene lost 0 bases, with 9 bases spanning the gap. CDR3 sequence reads: CASSQDHASSYEQYF. CDR3 coding DNA: TGCGCCAGCAGCCAAGATCACGCCAGCTCCTACGAGCAGTACTTC.

This clonotype was observed at least ten times. The genes are TRBV20-1 and TRBJ1-5; perhaps TRBD1 as D (5 bases). Deletions cut 1 base from V and 7 bases from J, with 14 bases between. This CDR3 contains 14 residues. Germline V gives CDR1 DFQATT, CDR2 SNEGSKA (reference sequence). CDR3 sequence (DNA): TGCAGTGCTAGAGGCCCAGGGTTTGGCCAGCCCCAGCATTTT. Protein product: CSARGPGFGQPQHF.

The sample holds many counts of this clonotype. The chain recombines TRBV7-9 with TRBJ2-7, with D maybe TRBD2 (7 bases). CDR1 is SEHNR, CDR2 FQNEAQ, per germline (reference sequence). V was clipped by 0 bases and J by 2 bases, with 11 bases between them. The CDR3 is made up of 15 amino acids. The CDR3 sequence: CASSLARGPTYEQYF. As DNA, the CDR3 is TGTGCCAGCAGCTTAGCGCGGGGGCCAACCTACGAGCAGTACTTC. Complete variable domain (other parts from reference TRBV7-9 and TRBJ2-7): DTGVSQNPRHKITKRGQNVTFRCDPISEHNRLYWYRQTLGQGPEFLTYFQNEAQLEKSRLLSDRFSAERPKGSFSTLEIQRTEQGDSAMYLCASSLARGPTYEQYFGPGTRLTVT.

J is TRBJ2-1 and V is TRBV2, with D perhaps matching TRBD2 (5 bases). The V end was cut by 3 bases, the J end by 0 bases, with 6 bases between. Germline V CDR1 and CDR2: SNHLY, FYNNEI. The CDR3 runs to 14 residues. The CDR3 spells CASSDEGSYNEQFF. The CDR3 DNA reads as TGTGCCAGCAGTGATGAGGGCTCCTACAATGAGCAGTTCTTC.

This clonotype turned up a few times. The chain combines TRBV5-6 with TRBJ1-1, with a possible D match to TRBD1 (6 bases). Deletions cut 1 base from V and 5 bases from J, with 9 bases between. Looked up from germline, CDR1 is SGHDT and CDR2 is YYEEEE. The CDR3 runs to 13 residues. CDR3 residues: CASSLRGDTEAFF. The CDR3, as DNA: TGTGCCAGCAGCTTGAGGGGGGATACTGAAGCTTTCTTT. The whole variable domain, remainder taken from reference TRBV5-6 and TRBJ1-1, is DAGVTQSPTHLIKTRGQQVTLRCSPKSGHDTVSWYQQALGQGPQFIFQYYEEEERQRGNFPDRFSGHQFPNYSSELNVNALLLGDSALYLCASSLRGDTEAFFGQGTRLTVV.

This clonotype occurred many times. The chain joins TRBV9 to TRBJ2-2, with TRBD1 matching over 9 bases. Germline CDR1 SGDLS, CDR2 YYNGEE. CDR3 length: 14 amino acids. The junction had 8 bases not matched to a gene; V was cut back by 8 bases and J by 6 bases. CDR3 loop: CASKTGTGPGELFF. The CDR3, as DNA: TGTGCCAGTAAAACCGGGACAGGGCCCGGGGAGCTGTTTTTT.

CDR3 coding DNA: TGCGCCAGCAGTCAGACGGGTGATCAGCCCCAGCATTTT. Protein product: CASSQTGDQPQHF. This chain uses TRBV4-1 with TRBJ1-5, with D uncertain. This CDR3 has 13 residues. Germline CDR1 MGHRA, CDR2 YSYEKL. V gave up 6 bases and J gave up 5 bases, with 11 bases separating them.

This clonotype was detected many times. This chain joins TRBV18 and TRBJ2-5, with no clear D. This CDR3 contains 13 residues. CDR1 is KGHSH, CDR2 LQKENI, per germline. V lost 2 bases and J lost 1, with 5 bases in between. CDR3 sequence (DNA): TGTGCCAGCTCACCAGTCCTCCAAGAGACCCAGTACTTC. Encoded protein: CASSPVLQETQYF.

The chain employs TRBV5-4 and TRBJ2-3, with D unclear. The germline V gene has CDR1 SGHNT and CDR2 YYREEE (reference sequence). This CDR3 spans 15 amino acids. V dropped 0 bases and J dropped 4 bases, with 12 bases sitting between them. The CDR3 loop reads CASSLGSGSADTQYF. CDR3 in DNA: TGTGCCAGCAGCTTGGGGTCCGGATCGGCAGATACGCAGTATTTT.

This clonotype came up a few times. The CDR3 nucleotides read TGTGCCACCAGCAGAGATAAGACCGATAGCAATCAGCCCCAGCATTTT. Amino acid sequence: CATSRDKTDSNQPQHF. The chain couples TRBV15 to TRBJ1-5; the D is unclear. The CDR3 runs to 16 residues. Germline V gene sequence: CDR1 LNHNV, CDR2 YYDKDF (reference sequence). V lost 0 bases and J 0 bases, leaving 9 bases between the germline ends.

Details on this clonotype: The germline gene is not matched at one end of the junction; a read error may be the cause. This sequence joins TRBV28 and TRBJ2-7; tentative D call: TRBD2 (7 bases). The germline V gene has CDR1 MDHEN and CDR2 SYDVKM. The CDR3 length is 13 residues. In nucleotides, the CDR3 is TGTGCCAGCACTTTAGGGGGGGCGTACGAGCAGTACTTC. Translating gives CASTLGGAYEQYF.

This chain links TRBV28 with TRBJ2-6; 8 bases match TRBD1. The ends lost 6 bases at V and 3 bases at J; junction bases unmatched: 10. CDR1 is MDHEN and CDR2 is SYDVKM in the germline V gene. The CDR3 consists of 17 residues. In DNA, the CDR3 is TGTGCCAGCAGCACCCCCGCAGGGGGCCATGGGGCCAACGTCCTGACTTTC. Translating it yields CASSTPAGGHGANVLTF.

This clonotype occurred a few times. The chain combines TRBV6-2 or TRBV6-3 with TRBJ2-1, with no clear D. Germline V gives CDR1 MNHEY, CDR2 SVGEGT. Trimming took off 6 bases at V and 7 bases at J, with 7 bases between the two ends. The CDR3 has 11 residues. CDR3 amino acids: CASSPLNEQFF. In DNA form, the CDR3 reads TGTGCCAGCAGCCCTTTAAATGAGCAGTTCTTC.

This clonotype was seen ten or more times. This chain joins TRBV5-6 and TRBJ2-7; tentative D call: TRBD1 (5 bases). The CDR3 consists of 15 residues. Germline-derived CDR1 and CDR2 are SGHDT and YYEEEE. The V gene lost 3 bases and the J gene lost 2 bases, with 15 bases spanning the gap. The CDR3 protein is CASSSYRYITYEQYF. The CDR3 DNA reads as TGTGCCAGCAGCTCGTACAGGTACATAACCTACGAGCAGTACTTC.

This clonotype was observed many times. J is TRBJ2-1 and V is TRBV4-1; 9 nucleotides align to TRBD2. CDR1 MGHRA and CDR2 YSYEKL come from the germline V gene. V was pared by 5 bases and J by 6 bases, with 11 bases of the junction left unmatched. The CDR3 is made up of 16 amino acids. The CDR3, as DNA: TGCGCCAGCAGCTCCCCCGGGACTAGCTCGCGCAATGAGCAGTTCTTC. This codes for CASSSPGTSSRNEQFF.